The 31 T cell receptor beta chains below come from one sample, sequenced in a study of blood T cell repertoires in COVID-19. Generated by immunoSEQ multiplex PCR, the TCRdb table keeps only in-frame clones and is missing some. The table includes around 150,000 clones, over 80% detected once. Sequencing was done on a sample of PBMCs or T cells enriched from blood (not recorded which). These receptors were obtained from a woman aged 60-75 years who had recovered from COVID-19.

The rearrangement uses TRBV6-1 and TRBJ1-2, with D unclear. CDR3 length equals 15 residues. Trimming pared 0 bases from V and 0 bases from J, leaving 8 bases between. In germline, CDR1 is MNHNS, CDR2 SASEGT. Here the CDR3 DNA reads TGTGCCAGCAGTGAAGCTGCGGCAGCTAACTATGGCTACACCTTC. Encoded protein: CASSEAAAANYGYTF.

The sample holds one count of this clone. This chain joins TRBV5-4 and TRBJ1-2, with a possible D match to TRBD1 (5 bases). The CDR3 consists of 14 residues. Germline CDR1 is SGHNT and CDR2 is YYREEE (reference sequence). V was clipped by 4 bases and J by 7 bases, with 17 bases between them. In nucleotides, the CDR3 is TGTGCCAGCAGCCCGGGCGGCAGGGCAGGTGGCTACACCTTC. Amino acid sequence: CASSPGGRAGGYTF.

This clone was picked up a small number of times. This chain links TRBV11-2 with TRBJ2-5; TRBD2 matches 8 bases. Germline CDR1 reads SGHAT; CDR2 reads FQNNGV. This CDR3 spans 15 amino acids. Trimming took 1 base from V and 2 from J; bases not matched to a gene: 3. CDR3 in DNA: TGTGCCAGCAGCTTAGGGGGGACTAGACAAGAGACCCAGTACTTC. It yields the protein CASSLGGTRQETQYF.

V usage is TRBV7-8 and J usage is TRBJ2-3; 15 bases are a match to TRBD2. Germline lookup yields CDR1 SGHVS and CDR2 FQNEAQ. Trimming cost V 3 bases and J 6 bases; bases outside gene matches: 7. This CDR3 region has 17 residues. CDR3 coding DNA: TGTGCCAGCAGCTTCCCAGGACTAGCGGGGGGGCGCGATACGCAGTATTTT. Its translation is CASSFPGLAGGRDTQYF.

The chain employs TRBV5-5 and TRBJ2-7; weak D call: TRBD2 (6 bases). Germline V gene sequence: CDR1 SGHKS, CDR2 YYEKEE (reference sequence). Trimming left V 4 bases short and J 3 bases short, with 20 bases between. There are 16 residues in the CDR3. CDR3 DNA: TGTGCCAGCAGCGAAGATCCCGGGACGGGACTCTACGAGCAGTACTTC. Protein sequence: CASSEDPGTGLYEQYF.

The chain is built from TRBV30 and TRBJ1-6; 11 nucleotides align to TRBD1. CDR3 size: 15 residues. V lost 6 bases to trimming and J lost 8 bases; unmatched junction nucleotides: 9. From germline, CDR1 is GTSNPN and CDR2 SVGIG (reference sequence). CDR3 sequence reads: CACPAGTGGYSPLHF. Written as DNA, the CDR3 is TGTGCCTGTCCAGCTGGGACAGGGGGATATTCACCCCTCCACTTT. Complete variable domain (other parts from reference TRBV30 and TRBJ1-6): SQTIHQWPATLVQPVGSPLSLECTVEGTSNPNLYWYRQAAGRGLQLLFYSVGIGQISSEVPQNLSASRPQDRQFILSSKKLLLSDSGFYLCACPAGTGGYSPLHFGNGTRLTVT.

This clone was recorded once. The chain joins TRBV2 to TRBJ2-1; D gene ambiguous. V lost 4 bases and J lost 9, with 4 bases in between. The CDR3 covers 10 residues. Looked up from germline, CDR1 is SNHLY and CDR2 is FYNNEI. The CDR3, as DNA: TGTGCCAGCAGTGCCATTGAGCAGTTCTTC. Amino acids: CASSAIEQFF.

This sequence joins TRBV7-9 and TRBJ2-5, with D maybe TRBD1 (6 bases). There are 11 residues in the CDR3. Germline V CDR1 and CDR2: SEHNR, FQNEAQ (reference sequence). V was cut by 11 bases and J by 2 bases, with 9 bases left in between. The chain's CDR3 is CAGTLQETQYF. CDR3 in DNA: TGTGCCGGGACATTGCAAGAGACCCAGTACTTC.

The rearrangement uses TRBV5-1 and TRBJ1-6; 7 bases line up with TRBD1. Germline assignment: CDR1 SGHRS and CDR2 YFSETQ. V lost 2 bases and J lost 7; bases outside the gene matches: 6. This CDR3 comprises 15 residues. The CDR3 DNA reads as TGCGCCAGCAGCTTCGTCACAGGGGAGAATTCACCCCTCCACTTT. Translated, it gives CASSFVTGENSPLHF. The full variable domain, rest sourced from reference TRBV5-1 and TRBJ1-6, is KAGVTQTPRYLIKTRGQQVTLSCSPISGHRSVSWYQQTPGQGLQFLFEYFSETQRNKGNFPGRFSGRQFSNSRSEMNVSTLELGDSALYLCASSFVTGENSPLHFGNGTRLTVT.

The chain employs TRBV2 and TRBJ1-4; perhaps TRBD1 as D (5 bases). The CDR3 length is 14 residues. V lost 6 bases, J lost 5 bases, and 13 bases lay in between. Per germline, CDR1 SNHLY and CDR2 FYNNEI. The CDR3 reads CASRADRTNEKLFF. In nucleotides, the CDR3 is TGTGCCAGCAGGGCCGACAGAACAAATGAAAAACTGTTTTTT.

This chain uses TRBV11-1 with TRBJ2-5, with 9 bases that match TRBD2. Germline CDR1 reads SGHAT; CDR2 reads FQDESV (reference sequence). CDR3 length: 16 residues. The V and J ends lost 0 bases and 5 bases, in that order; junction bases with no gene match: 7. This chain's CDR3 is CASSLAIASGTETQYF. Here the CDR3 DNA reads TGTGCCAGCAGCTTAGCGATTGCTAGCGGGACGGAGACCCAGTACTTC.

The CDR3 spells CASSEGIPLHQETQYF. CDR3 coding DNA: TGTGCCAGCAGTGAAGGGATACCACTACATCAGGAGACCCAGTACTTC. J is TRBJ2-5 and V is TRBV6-1; no reliable D call. Deletions cut 1 base from V and 5 bases from J, with 17 bases between. The CDR3 loop spans 16 amino acids. Germline lookup yields CDR1 MNHNS and CDR2 SASEGT.

V gene TRBV4-1 combines with J gene TRBJ2-1; 15 positions match TRBD2. CDR3 length: 17 amino acids. The V gene end was trimmed by 4 bases and the J gene end by 6 bases; junction bases not matched to a gene: 7. Germline CDR1 and CDR2: MGHRA and YSYEKL. The CDR3 region is CASSRGLAGGPVNEQFF. In DNA form, the CDR3 reads TGCGCCAGCAGCCGCGGACTAGCGGGAGGGCCTGTCAATGAGCAGTTCTTC.

The genes are TRBV6-1 and TRBJ1-1, with D tentatively TRBD1 (6 bases). In germline, CDR1 is MNHNS, CDR2 SASEGT. V was shortened by 3 bases and J by 7 bases, with 15 bases between the two germline ends. This CDR3 has 14 residues. CDR3 in amino acids: CASSDPGHQFEAFF. DNA of the CDR3: TGTGCCAGCAGTGACCCGGGACACCAGTTTGAAGCTTTCTTT.

The V call is TRBV11-2, the J call TRBJ2-7; D is undetermined. Between the trimmed V and J ends, which lost 3 bases and 3 bases, there was a span of 9 bases. CDR1 is SGHAT, CDR2 FQNNGV, per germline. There are 13 residues in the CDR3. CDR3 residues: CASSLRLGYEQYF. The CDR3 region has the DNA TGTGCCAGCAGCTTGAGGTTGGGCTACGAGCAGTACTTC.

V gene TRBV20-1 combines with J gene TRBJ2-3; 7 bases fit TRBD1. CDR1 and CDR2 (germline): DFQATT, SNEGSKA (reference sequence). The CDR3 spans 11 residues. With 5 bases clipped from V and 11 bases from J, the junction kept 7 bases outside the gene matches. The CDR3 spells CSAERDRMQYF. In DNA form, the CDR3 reads TGCAGTGCTGAAAGGGACAGAATGCAGTATTTT.

This rearrangement joins TRBV5-3 to TRBJ2-2; a weak D match, TRBD2 (6 bases). TRBV5-3 has ORF status, its function being uncertain. The germline V and J ends were trimmed by 2 bases and 0 bases, with 20 bases remaining between them. The CDR3 totals 19 residues. The CDR3 reads CARSFPSVKEGSNTGELFF. As DNA, the CDR3 is TGTGCCAGAAGCTTTCCCTCAGTCAAGGAGGGCTCGAACACCGGGGAGCTGTTTTTT.

This chain connects TRBV11-2 to TRBJ1-1; TRBD1 might be the D (5 bases). This CDR3 comprises 14 residues. Germline CDR1 and CDR2: SGHAT and FQNNGV. Between the trimmed V and J ends, which lost 0 bases and 4 bases, there was a span of 9 bases. The CDR3 is CASSLEQDGTEAFF. The DNA of the CDR3 is TGTGCCAGCAGCTTAGAACAGGACGGCACTGAAGCTTTCTTT. The full variable domain, its missing parts supplied by reference TRBV11-2 and TRBJ1-1, is EAGVAQSPRYKIIEKRQSVAFWCNPISGHATLYWYQQILGQGPKLLIQFQNNGVVDDSQLPKDRFSAERLKGVDSTLKIQPAKLEDSAVYLCASSLEQDGTEAFFGQGTRLTVV.

The rearrangement joins TRBV2 to TRBJ1-5, with TRBD1 as a possible D gene (6 bases). CDR3 length: 14 amino acids. Looked up from germline, CDR1 is SNHLY and CDR2 is FYNNEI. Trimming stripped 7 bases from V and 1 base from J, with 11 bases between. The chain's CDR3 is CASKQGTSNQPQHF. CDR3 coding DNA: TGTGCCAGCAAACAGGGTACGAGCAATCAGCCCCAGCATTTT.

The CDR3 protein is CATSDSGGGISTDTQYF. CDR3 nucleotides: TGTGCCACCAGTGATTCAGGGGGCGGCATCAGCACAGATACGCAGTATTTT. This chain connects TRBV24-1 to TRBJ2-3, with 8 bases lining up with TRBD1. V shed 2 bases and J 0 bases; nucleotides not matched to a gene: 6. The CDR3 loop spans 17 amino acids. The germline CDR1 and CDR2 sequences are KGHDR and SFDVKD.

The V call is TRBV2, the J call TRBJ1-3; D remains ambiguous. The CDR3 is made up of 13 amino acids. Germline values: CDR1 SNHLY, CDR2 FYNNEI. The V and J ends lost 5 bases and 4 bases respectively, with 9 bases between them. The CDR3 here is CASSTRRGNTIYF. As DNA, the CDR3 is TGTGCCAGCAGTACCCGGCGGGGAAACACCATATATTTT.

The chain links TRBV6-5 to TRBJ2-6; TRBD2 is a possible D gene (6 bases). V lost 4 bases, J lost 2 bases, and 12 bases lay in between. The germline V gene has CDR1 MNHEY and CDR2 SVGAGI. The CDR3 is 16 residues long. The CDR3 DNA reads as TGTGCCAGCAGTTTTTCCGGGACTGCTGGGGCCAACGTCCTGACTTTC. It yields the protein CASSFSGTAGANVLTF.

The chain has TRBV5-1 and TRBJ1-2, with D unresolved. The CDR3 is 15 amino acids. Germline V gene sequence: CDR1 SGHRS, CDR2 YFSETQ. The germline V and J ends were trimmed by 1 base and 0 bases, with 10 bases remaining between them. The CDR3 DNA reads as TGCGCCAGCAGCTTGTCCAGTCCAGCTAACTATGGCTACACCTTC. As protein: CASSLSSPANYGYTF. The full variable domain, in which reference TRBV5-1 and TRBJ1-2 provide the parts outside the CDR3, is KAGVTQTPRYLIKTRGQQVTLSCSPISGHRSVSWYQQTPGQGLQFLFEYFSETQRNKGNFPGRFSGRQFSNSRSEMNVSTLELGDSALYLCASSLSSPANYGYTFGSGTRLTVV.

The CDR3 DNA is TGTGCCAGCAGTTTAGGCAGGGTGGAGCCCCAGCATTTT. Its translation: CASSLGRVEPQHF. This chain joins TRBV27 and TRBJ1-5; the D gene is possibly TRBD1 (5 bases). Germline CDR1 and CDR2: MNHEY and SMNVEV (reference sequence). Trimming stripped 2 bases from V and 8 bases from J, with 10 bases between. The CDR3 has 13 residues.

This rearrangement joins TRBV18 to TRBJ2-7, with D possibly being TRBD2 (6 bases). From germline, CDR1 is KGHSH and CDR2 LQKENI. The CDR3 totals 14 residues. V was clipped by 2 bases and J by 2 bases, with 10 bases between them. CDR3 in DNA: TGTGCCAGCTCACCAGGTCGGGAGCCCTACGAGCAGTACTTC. Amino acids: CASSPGREPYEQYF.

The chain employs TRBV7-3 and TRBJ2-7; TRBD2 agrees at 11 bases. Germline V gene lookup returns CDR1 SGHTA and CDR2 FQGTGA. Unmatched junction bases numbered 2, after V lost 5 bases and J lost 2 bases. The CDR3 length is 14 residues. The CDR3 loop is CASSVLAGAYEQYF. For the CDR3, the DNA is TGTGCCAGCAGCGTACTAGCGGGGGCCTACGAGCAGTACTTC.

CDR3 bases: TGTGCCAGCAGCCCGCGCGGCGCCTACTCTGGAAACACCATATATTTT. This gives the protein CASSPRGAYSGNTIYF. The V call is TRBV9, the J call TRBJ1-3; the D is unclear. Germline V gene data show CDR1 as SGDLS and CDR2 as YYNGEE. The CDR3 contains 16 residues. V lost 4 bases and J 0 bases, leaving 14 bases between the germline ends.

The CDR3 DNA follows: TGTGCCAGCAGTTTAAAAGCGGGGCCCTACGAGCAGTACTTC. Translating gives CASSLKAGPYEQYF. The J gene is TRBJ2-7, the V gene TRBV27, with 7 positions matching TRBD2. CDR1 and CDR2 (germline): MNHEY, SMNVEV (reference sequence). V shed 2 bases and J 2 bases; nucleotides not matched to a gene: 3. CDR3 length equals 14 residues.

The chain joins TRBV19 to TRBJ1-1; D perhaps matches TRBD1 (5 bases). The CDR3 has 15 residues. The germline CDR1 and CDR2 sequences are LNHDA and SQIVND (reference sequence). The V gene lost 7 bases and the J gene lost 4 bases, with 19 bases spanning the gap. The CDR3 loop reads CASTPWGSQGTEAFF. The CDR3 DNA reads TGTGCCAGTACCCCCTGGGGCTCGCAGGGCACTGAAGCTTTCTTT.

J is TRBJ1-5 and V is TRBV29-1; D gene ambiguous. Per germline, CDR1 SQVTM and CDR2 ANQGSEA. The CDR3 extends over 13 amino acids. The germline V and J ends were trimmed by 5 bases and 0 bases, with 8 bases remaining between them. The CDR3 DNA is TGCAGCGTTTCAGAAAATAGCAATCAGCCCCAGCATTTT. This gives the protein CSVSENSNQPQHF.

This chain uses TRBV28 with TRBJ1-1; a possible D gene is TRBD1 (6 bases). The CDR3 spans 17 residues. Trimming removed 2 bases at V and 4 bases at J, with 20 bases between. In germline, CDR1 is MDHEN, CDR2 SYDVKM. This chain's CDR3 is CASSLPKQGWGGTEAFF. The CDR3 DNA follows: TGTGCCAGCAGTTTACCTAAACAGGGCTGGGGGGGCACTGAAGCTTTCTTT.